A single sample is the source of the 8 T cell receptor beta chains below, sequenced in a study of CD8 T cells in Susac syndrome. It was with random hexamers that roughly 0.45 to 1 ug RNA was reverse transcribed. MiXCR, applied by TCRdb to the immunoSEQ multiplex PCR reads, yields one record per CDR3 protein. The sample records about 120,000 distinct CDR3 sequences, 96% being singletons. The specimen was CD4+ T cells from PBMCs. These receptors came from a human donor with Susac syndrome.

The rearrangement uses TRBV9 and TRBJ2-1, with D perhaps matching TRBD1 (5 bases). Deletions cut 1 base from V and 7 bases from J, with 12 bases between. The germline V gene has CDR1 SGDLS and CDR2 YYNGEE. This CDR3 contains 14 residues. The CDR3 coding sequence is TGTGCCAGCAGCGTACAGGGTCTACTTAATGAGCAGTTCTTC. Translating gives CASSVQGLLNEQFF. Drawing the rest from reference TRBV9 and TRBJ2-1, the complete variable domain is DSGVTQTPKHLITATGQRVTLRCSPRSGDLSVYWYQQSLDQGLQFLIQYYNGEERAKGNILERFSAQQFPDLHSELNLSSLELGDSALYFCASSVQGLLNEQFFGPGTRLTVL.

The chain recombines TRBV6-5 with TRBJ2-7; 7 bases are shared with TRBD1. The CDR3 length is 14 residues. V gave up 8 bases and J gave up 7 bases; unmatched junction bases: 14. The germline gives CDR1 MNHEY, CDR2 SVGAGI. CDR3 sequence: CASARGQVLREQYF. Here the CDR3 DNA reads TGTGCCAGCGCCCGCGGACAGGTCCTACGGGAGCAGTACTTC.

This sequence joins TRBV5-1 and TRBJ2-1; D is tentatively TRBD1 or TRBD2 (5 bases each). Germline V gene lookup returns CDR1 SGHRS and CDR2 YFSETQ. Trimming took off 4 bases at V and 5 bases at J, with 10 bases between the two ends. CDR3 length: 13 amino acids. Here the CDR3 reads CASSRDLHNEQFF. The CDR3 nucleotides are TGCGCCAGCAGCCGGGACCTCCACAATGAGCAGTTCTTC. Complete variable domain (other parts from reference TRBV5-1 and TRBJ2-1): KAGVTQTPRYLIKTRGQQVTLSCSPISGHRSVSWYQQTPGQGLQFLFEYFSETQRNKGNFPGRFSGRQFSNSRSEMNVSTLELGDSALYLCASSRDLHNEQFFGPGTRLTVL.

This chain links TRBV20-1 with TRBJ2-6; D unclear. CDR1 is DFQATT and CDR2 is SNEGSKA in the germline V gene (reference sequence). V lost 3 bases to trimming and J lost 4 bases, with 7 bases between them. This CDR3 comprises 13 residues. DNA of the CDR3: TGCAGTGCTAGGGATACAGGGGCCAACGTCCTGACTTTC. This translates into CSARDTGANVLTF.

The gene calls are TRBV7-8 and TRBJ2-2, with a weak D call TRBD1 (5 bases). The CDR3 contains 13 residues. Germline V gene sequence: CDR1 SGHVS, CDR2 FQNEAQ. V was clipped by 6 bases and J by 5 bases, with 10 bases between them. In DNA form, the CDR3 reads TGTGCCAGCAGGACCTGGACAACCGGGGAGCTGTTTTTT. This codes for CASRTWTTGELFF. Full variable domain (missing parts from reference TRBV7-8 and TRBJ2-2): GAGVSQSPRYKVAKRGQDVALRCDPISGHVSLFWYQQALGQGPEFLTYFQNEAQLDKSGLPSDRFFAERPEGSVSTLKIQRTQQEDSAVYLCASRTWTTGELFFGEGSRLTVL.

The genes are TRBV29-1 and TRBJ2-3, with D possibly TRBD1 on 6 matching bases. CDR3 size: 15 residues. Germline values: CDR1 SQVTM, CDR2 ANQGSEA. CDR3 sequence reads: CALRGLALGTDTQYF. CDR3 nucleotides: TGCGCCCTCAGGGGCCTAGCCCTCGGCACAGATACGCAGTATTTT.

This clonotype was counted once. This sequence joins TRBV20-1 and TRBJ2-5, with 8 bases aligning to TRBD2. V lost 7 bases, J lost 1 base, and 8 bases stayed unmatched. This CDR3 spans 14 amino acids. Germline lookup yields CDR1 DFQATT and CDR2 SNEGSKA (reference sequence). CDR3 DNA sequence: TGCAGTGTTTCAATAGCGGGACCCCAAGAGACCCAGTACTTC. It is translated as CSVSIAGPQETQYF.

The chain carries TRBV29-1 and TRBJ2-2; possibly TRBD1 or TRBD2 for D (5 bases each). The CDR3 length is 11 residues. Trimming left V 4 bases short and J 7 bases short, with 7 bases between. The germline V gene has CDR1 SQVTM and CDR2 ANQGSEA. In DNA, the CDR3 is TGCAGCGTTGGGGGGATCGGGGAGCTGTTTTTT. Translating it yields CSVGGIGELFF.